Shown below are 5 T cell receptor beta chains from a single sample sequenced in a study of blood T cell repertoires in COVID-19. TCRdb's table, derived via immunoSEQ multiplex PCR, lists solely in-frame clones and lacks some. Here the sample spans 130,000 to 150,000 clones, approximately 90% being singletons. The sequencing input was PBMCs or T cells enriched from blood (not recorded which). The receptors originated from a woman aged 25 to 39 with acute COVID-19.

The rearrangement links TRBV4-1 to TRBJ2-3, with a tentative D call TRBD2 (5 bases). Germline V gene sequence: CDR1 MGHRA, CDR2 YSYEKL. This CDR3 is 14 amino acids long. V gave up 1 base and J gave up 8 bases, with 13 bases separating them. CDR3 in amino acids: CASSQARPGSTQYF. The CDR3 coding sequence is TGCGCCAGCAGCCAAGCTCGACCGGGAAGTACGCAGTATTTT.

V usage is TRBV24-1 and J usage is TRBJ1-1, with 7 bases that match TRBD1. The CDR3 covers 15 residues. Germline V CDR1 and CDR2: KGHDR, SFDVKD. V was pared by 2 bases and J by 2 bases, with 4 bases of the junction left unmatched. CDR3 in DNA: TGTGCCACCAGTGATTCTCGACAGGGCAACACTGAAGCTTTCTTT. Translation gives CATSDSRQGNTEAFF.

This clone occurred once. V and J are TRBV11-2 and TRBJ2-5; tentative D call: TRBD2 (5 bases). CDR3 size: 14 residues. Trimming cost V 6 bases and J 9 bases, with 20 bases left between them. CDR1 SGHAT and CDR2 FQNNGV come from the germline V gene. The CDR3 spells CASRYLQGGAAQYF. The CDR3, as DNA: TGTGCCAGCAGGTACCTCCAAGGCGGAGCGGCCCAGTACTTC. The full variable domain, rest sourced from reference TRBV11-2 and TRBJ2-5, is EAGVAQSPRYKIIEKRQSVAFWCNPISGHATLYWYQQILGQGPKLLIQFQNNGVVDDSQLPKDRFSAERLKGVDSTLKIQPAKLEDSAVYLCASRYLQGGAAQYFGPGTRLLVL.

V is TRBV3-1 (or the pseudogene TRBV3-2) and J is TRBJ1-2; 10 positions agree with TRBD1. This CDR3 has 21 amino acids. V lost 0 bases to trimming and J lost 6 bases; unmatched junction nucleotides: 22. The germline V gene encodes CDR1 LGHDT and CDR2 YNNKEL (reference sequence). The CDR3 here is CASSQEMVKAGTGDSFDGYTF. The CDR3, as DNA: TGTGCCAGCAGCCAAGAAATGGTGAAGGCCGGGACAGGGGACTCGTTTGATGGCTACACCTTC.

V gene TRBV5-1 combines with J gene TRBJ1-5; weak D call: TRBD1 (5 bases). The germline V gene encodes CDR1 SGHRS and CDR2 YFSETQ. Trimming shortened V by 4 bases and J by 0 bases, and 11 bases separated the two germline ends. The CDR3 contains 15 residues. CDR3 amino acids: CASSVGGASNQPQHF. The CDR3 nucleotides read TGCGCCAGCAGCGTCGGCGGGGCTAGCAATCAGCCCCAGCATTTT.